The 5 T cell receptor beta chains below come from one sample, sequenced in a study of shared clonotypes between healthy human individuals (TCRdb year 2020). Library construction relied on the immunoSEQ multiplex PCR assay. Entries here come from immuneACCESS through TCRdb and include only in-frame sequences with V and J called. Some clones fail to appear in such tables; in the studies checked, an unresolved V gene covers under half of the shortfall, and the cause of the remainder is unknown. This sample holds about 490,000 clones; around 73% were observed only once. The leading ten clones occupy approximately 12% of the sample. The source material was PBMCs. These receptor sequences come from a middle-aged woman in good health. Some clones in this sample may be carry-over from other donors' samples.

The chain employs TRBV5-1 and TRBJ2-2; TRBD1 might be the D (5 bases). Trimming removed 2 bases from V and 0 bases from J, with 8 bases in between. This CDR3 is 15 amino acids long. Germline CDR1 and CDR2: SGHRS and YFSETQ. The CDR3 nucleotides read TGCGCCAGCAGCTTAGGGGTCCCGAACACCGGGGAGCTGTTTTTT. Translated, it gives CASSLGVPNTGELFF.

The chain couples TRBV5-1 to TRBJ2-7; D gene uncertain. The germline V and J ends were trimmed by 0 bases and 5 bases, with 9 bases remaining between them. This CDR3 has 13 amino acids. The V gene's germline CDR1 is SGHRS and CDR2 YFSETQ. CDR3 DNA sequence: TGCGCCAGCAGCTTGGGACCAGGCCACGAGCAGTACTTC. Translating it yields CASSLGPGHEQYF. The full variable domain, its missing parts supplied by reference TRBV5-1 and TRBJ2-7, is KAGVTQTPRYLIKTRGQQVTLSCSPISGHRSVSWYQQTPGQGLQFLFEYFSETQRNKGNFPGRFSGRQFSNSRSEMNVSTLELGDSALYLCASSLGPGHEQYFGPGTRLTVT.

This clone showed up just a few times. The chain joins TRBV7-2 to TRBJ1-5; D gene uncertain. The CDR3 spans 12 residues. Germline assignment: CDR1 SGHTA and CDR2 FQGNSA. The V end was cut by 5 bases, the J end by 6 bases, with 8 bases between. The chain's CDR3 is CASSLDGQPQHF. Here the CDR3 DNA reads TGTGCCAGCAGCCTAGACGGTCAGCCCCAGCATTTT.

This chain links TRBV25-1 with TRBJ2-3; D gene uncertain. Per germline, CDR1 MGHDK and CDR2 SYGVNS. This CDR3 contains 13 residues. The V end was cut by 4 bases, the J end by 4 bases, with 9 bases between. The CDR3 coding sequence is TGTGCCAGCAGTGTCCCGGGCCCAGATACGCAGTATTTT. It yields the protein CASSVPGPDTQYF.

This clone was recorded a few times. This chain connects TRBV9 to TRBJ2-4; no clear D gene. This CDR3 spans 18 amino acids. Trimming removed 2 bases at V and 1 base at J, with 19 bases between. CDR1 SGDLS and CDR2 YYNGEE come from the germline V gene. The CDR3, as DNA: TGTGCCAGCAGCGTCGGCGAGCAAGTCTGGAACGCCAAAAACATTCAGTACTTC. It is translated as CASSVGEQVWNAKNIQYF.